The 18 T cell receptor beta chains in this list originate from one sample, sequenced in a study of control samples from healthy donors and cancer patients. The method was immunoSEQ multiplex PCR; TCRdb's version includes in-frame clones alone and lacks a portion of them. The repertoire holds about 150,000 clones, with approximately 93% as singletons. Sequenced material: blood. The source is a young man in good health.

A note on this clone: Other nucleotide sequences in the sample specify the same CDR3. The rearrangement links TRBV6-2 or TRBV6-3 to TRBJ2-2; D is undetermined. The V end was cut by 0 bases, the J end by 0 bases, with 8 bases between. CDR1 and CDR2 from the germline V gene are MNHEY and SVGEGT. The length of the CDR3 is 16 residues. The CDR3 protein is CASSYSRPTNTGELFF. In DNA form, the CDR3 reads TGTGCCAGCAGTTACTCACGACCGACGAACACCGGGGAGCTGTTTTTT.

Remarks on this clone: Distinct nucleotide sequences in the sample also encode this CDR3. The chain recombines TRBV27 with TRBJ1-1; a possible D gene is TRBD1 (5 bases). This CDR3 contains 12 residues. With 8 bases removed from V and 11 bases from J, the gap between germline ends came to 18 bases. CDR1 is MNHEY, CDR2 SMNVEV, per germline (reference sequence). CDR3 sequence: CASAGEGLTAFF. CDR3 DNA: TGTGCCAGCGCCGGGGAGGGACTTACGGCTTTCTTT.

This chain links TRBV5-5 with TRBJ2-1; D might be TRBD1 (6 bases). The CDR3 has 15 residues. V lost 9 bases and J lost 4, with 20 bases in between. CDR1 is SGHKS and CDR2 is YYEKEE in the germline V gene (reference sequence). The CDR3 region is CATRQVNVQYNEQFF. CDR3 in DNA: TGTGCCACCCGACAGGTCAACGTCCAGTACAATGAGCAGTTCTTC.

The genes are TRBV2 and TRBJ2-1; the match to TRBD2 covers 8 bases. This CDR3 has 13 residues. In germline, CDR1 is SNHLY, CDR2 FYNNEI. After removal of 11 bases from V and 8 bases from J, the junction contained 11 bases not matched to a gene. CDR3 region: CACQGGLGDEQFF. CDR3 coding DNA: TGTGCCTGCCAAGGGGGACTAGGCGATGAGCAGTTCTTC.

The chain carries TRBV6-6 and TRBJ1-5; D is unclear. Deletions cut 0 bases from V and 0 bases from J, with 6 bases between. Germline CDR1 MNHNY, CDR2 SVGAGI (reference sequence). The CDR3 length is 15 residues. CDR3 bases: TGTGCCAGCAGTTACTCTACGGATAGCAATCAGCCCCAGCATTTT. This sequence encodes CASSYSTDSNQPQHF.

This sequence joins TRBV28 and TRBJ1-1; possible D gene TRBD1, 5 bases. Trimming pared 5 bases from V and 5 bases from J, leaving 18 bases between. CDR1 is MDHEN, CDR2 SYDVKM, per germline. This CDR3 has 15 amino acids. In DNA form, the CDR3 reads TGTGCCAGCAGTCCGGATCCGGCCAGGGAAACTGAAGCTTTCTTT. Translating gives CASSPDPARETEAFF.

Here the CDR3 reads CASARDTEAFF. The CDR3 nucleotides read TGTGCCAGCGCCAGGGACACTGAAGCTTTCTTT. The rearrangement links TRBV6-5 to TRBJ1-1, with D maybe TRBD1 (5 bases). The CDR3 is 11 amino acids. The germline V gene encodes CDR1 MNHEY and CDR2 SVGAGI. V was trimmed by 8 bases and J by 3 bases, leaving 7 bases between them.

The CDR3 loop is CASSTLLSSYEQYF. CDR3 coding DNA: TGTGCCAGTAGTACCCTACTTAGCTCCTACGAGCAGTACTTC. This chain joins TRBV19 and TRBJ2-7, with D hard to call. Per germline, CDR1 LNHDA and CDR2 SQIVND (reference sequence). The length of the CDR3 is 14 residues. Trimming left V 4 bases short and J 0 bases short, with 10 bases between.

J is TRBJ2-5 and V is TRBV5-1; D is unresolved. This CDR3 region has 12 residues. The V end lost 4 bases, the J end lost 1 base, and 5 bases lay between the germline ends. In germline, CDR1 is SGHRS, CDR2 YFSETQ. CDR3 in amino acids: CASSRSQETQYF. The CDR3, as DNA: TGCGCCAGCAGCCGATCCCAAGAGACCCAGTACTTC.

The chain carries TRBV6-5 and TRBJ1-1; D perhaps matches TRBD1 (6 bases). The CDR3 is made up of 14 amino acids. Germline-derived CDR1 and CDR2 are MNHEY and SVGAGI. V gave up 3 bases and J gave up 5 bases, with 13 bases separating them. This chain's CDR3 is CASSYVHRATEAFF. The CDR3 region has the DNA TGTGCCAGCAGTTATGTACACAGGGCGACTGAAGCTTTCTTT.

The chain joins TRBV7-2 to TRBJ1-2; maybe TRBD1 (5 bases). CDR3 length: 13 amino acids. V was cut by 1 base and J by 8 bases, with 11 bases left in between. Germline V CDR1 and CDR2: SGHTA, FQGNSA. CDR3 residues: CASSLGRAHGYTF. CDR3 sequence (DNA): TGTGCCAGCAGCTTAGGCAGGGCTCACGGCTACACCTTC. The full variable domain, rest sourced from reference TRBV7-2 and TRBJ1-2, is GAGVSQSPSNKVTEKGKDVELRCDPISGHTALYWYRQSLGQGLEFLIYFQGNSAPDKSGLPSDRFSAERTGGSVSTLTIQRTQQEDSAVYLCASSLGRAHGYTFGSGTRLTVV.

This chain joins TRBV7-8 and TRBJ1-5, with D possibly TRBD1 on 5 matching bases. Germline loops: CDR1 SGHVS, CDR2 FQNEAQ. The length of the CDR3 is 15 residues. The V and J ends lost 5 bases and 2 bases respectively, with 13 bases between them. The CDR3 spells CASSPMGGGNQPQHF. The DNA of the CDR3 is TGTGCCAGCAGCCCGATGGGGGGGGGCAATCAGCCCCAGCATTTT.

This chain connects TRBV5-4 to TRBJ1-6; D remains unclear. CDR1 SGHNT and CDR2 YYREEE come from the germline V gene (reference sequence). Trimming took off 1 base at V and 0 bases at J, with 14 bases between the two ends. The CDR3 totals 18 residues. The CDR3 DNA reads TGTGCCAGCAGCTTGTACCGGGATTTTAGCTCCTATAATTCACCCCTCCACTTT. This sequence encodes CASSLYRDFSSYNSPLHF.

The chain couples TRBV3-1 (or the pseudogene TRBV3-2) to TRBJ2-1; 12 bases are shared with TRBD2. The CDR3 loop spans 14 amino acids. CDR1 LGHDT and CDR2 YNNKEL come from the germline V gene (reference sequence). V lost 6 bases to trimming and J lost 15 bases; unmatched junction nucleotides: 12. CDR3 DNA sequence: TGTGCCAGCAGTCCCACTAGCGGGGGGCCAATTAGGTTCTTC. Translation gives CASSPTSGGPIRFF.

The count of this clone is one. The chain has TRBV5-5 and TRBJ2-5; TRBD1 aligns across 9 bases. This CDR3 has 14 amino acids. The ends lost 4 bases at V and 3 bases at J; junction bases unmatched: 4. The germline CDR1 and CDR2 sequences are SGHKS and YYEKEE (reference sequence). CDR3 sequence: CASSAGTGKETQYF. As DNA, the CDR3 is TGTGCCAGCAGCGCGGGGACAGGGAAAGAGACCCAGTACTTC.

The V gene is TRBV4-2, the J gene TRBJ1-1; 10 bases are shared with TRBD1. Germline trimming cut 1 base from V and 7 bases from J; bases unmatched to any gene: 6. Germline V gene data show CDR1 as LGHNA and CDR2 as YNFKEQ. This CDR3 is 15 amino acids long. The CDR3 coding sequence is TGTGCCAGCAGCCAAGCATGGGACAGGGGCGGTGAAGCTTTCTTT. Its protein is CASSQAWDRGGEAFF.

The V and J genes are TRBV4-3 and TRBJ1-1, with 11 bases that match TRBD1. The CDR3 totals 16 residues. The germline V gene encodes CDR1 LGHNA and CDR2 YSLEER. V was clipped by 1 base and J by 4 bases; unmatched bases: 5. The chain's CDR3 is CASSQGGQGATTEAFF. The CDR3, as DNA: TGCGCCAGCAGCCAAGGTGGACAGGGGGCGACCACTGAAGCTTTCTTT.

The rearrangement links TRBV4-1 to TRBJ1-5; 9 bases are shared with TRBD1. Germline assignment: CDR1 MGHRA and CDR2 YSYEKL. This CDR3 has 16 amino acids. J lost 6 bases, V lost 0 bases, and 6 bases had no gene match. The CDR3 DNA sequence: TGCGCCAGCAGCCAAGAAGGACAGGGGACGGGTCAGCCCCAGCATTTT. Translated, it gives CASSQEGQGTGQPQHF.